This section outlines one T cell receptor beta chain sequence together with its context. V lost 5 bases to trimming and J lost 0 bases, with 12 bases between them. The germline CDR1 and CDR2 sequences are SGDLS and YYNGEE. This CDR3 has 15 amino acids. Authors' analysis steps: Amplification with reference gene primers provided the estimates of nucleated cell counts. Assay used: immunoSEQ multiplex PCR; TCRdb lists only in-frame clones, some missing. D and trimming come from the DNA, and the V and J calls and clone size come from that table. The data hold fewer than 200,000 clones, with roughly nine tenths observed a single time. The data were taken from a study of blood T cell repertoires in COVID-19. Study details: Specimens from acute and convalescent COVID-19 originated in the United States, Italy and Spain.

The gene calls are TRBV9 and TRBJ2-1, with D tentatively TRBD2 (6 bases). Sequencing input: peripheral blood. The origin of this receptor is a man between 18 and 29 years old who had recovered from COVID-19. The CDR3 protein is CASRPGVSSYNEQFF. The CDR3, as DNA: TGTGCCAGCAGACCGGGAGTGAGCTCCTACAATGAGCAGTTCTTC.